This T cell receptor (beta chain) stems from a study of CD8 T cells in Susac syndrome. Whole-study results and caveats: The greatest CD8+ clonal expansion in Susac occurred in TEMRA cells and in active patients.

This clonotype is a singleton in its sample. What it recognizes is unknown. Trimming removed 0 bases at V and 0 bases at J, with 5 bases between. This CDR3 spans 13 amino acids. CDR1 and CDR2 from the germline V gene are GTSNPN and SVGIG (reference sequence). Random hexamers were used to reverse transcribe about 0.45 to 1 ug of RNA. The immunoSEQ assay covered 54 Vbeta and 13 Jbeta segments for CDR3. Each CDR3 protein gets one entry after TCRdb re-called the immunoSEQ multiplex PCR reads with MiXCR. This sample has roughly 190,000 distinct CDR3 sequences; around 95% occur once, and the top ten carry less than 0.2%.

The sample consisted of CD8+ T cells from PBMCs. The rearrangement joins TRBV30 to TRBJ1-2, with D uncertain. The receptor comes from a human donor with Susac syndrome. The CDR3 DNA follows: TGTGCCTGGAGTGTAGGGACTAACTATGGCTACACCTTC. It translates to CAWSVGTNYGYTF.